Shown below are 8 T cell receptor beta chains from a single sample sequenced in a study of blood T cell repertoires in COVID-19 (dated by TCRdb to 2019 to 2021). Preparation of the library involved the immunoSEQ multiplex PCR assay. Drawn from immuneACCESS, this table holds only the in-frame rearrangements with V and J called that TCRdb kept. Clones are partly lost; checked studies trace under half to an unresolved V gene and leave the rest unexplained. This sample gives hundreds of thousands of clones in total; approximately 82% of them show up just once. Together, the top ten hold about 1.9% of the sample. Input material: peripheral blood. These TCRs come from a woman older than 75 with acute or convalescent COVID-19.

This chain joins TRBV5-5 and TRBJ2-1; 8 nucleotides line up with TRBD1. Germline CDR1 is SGHKS and CDR2 is YYEKEE (reference sequence). This CDR3 region has 15 residues. V shed 0 bases, J shed 11 bases, and the junction held 10 bases outside the gene matches. CDR3 protein: CASSLAGQEVRKQFF. The CDR3 DNA reads TGTGCCAGCAGCTTGGCGGGACAGGAGGTAAGAAAGCAGTTCTTC. The full variable domain, in which reference TRBV5-5 and TRBJ2-1 provide the parts outside the CDR3, is DAGVTQSPTHLIKTRGQQVTLRCSPISGHKSVSWYQQVLGQGPQFIFQYYEKEERGRGNFPDRFSARQFPNYSSELNVNALLLGDSALYLCASSLAGQEVRKQFFGPGTRLTVL.

This sequence joins TRBV9 and TRBJ1-4; D is perhaps TRBD1 (6 bases). The CDR3 has 16 residues. The V end was cut by 3 bases, the J end by 3 bases, with 15 bases between. The V gene's germline CDR1 is SGDLS and CDR2 YYNGEE. The CDR3 here is CASSAQGGGPNEKLFF. CDR3 DNA: TGTGCCAGCAGCGCCCAGGGAGGGGGTCCTAATGAAAAACTGTTTTTT.

The chain couples TRBV5-5 to TRBJ2-1, with D possibly matching TRBD1 (6 bases). This CDR3 is 14 amino acids long. Trimming left V 4 bases short and J 5 bases short, with 13 bases between. From germline, CDR1 is SGHKS and CDR2 YYEKEE (reference sequence). CDR3 sequence reads: CASSTGTPNNEQFF. The CDR3 nucleotides read TGTGCCAGCAGCACGGGGACACCTAACAATGAGCAGTTCTTC.

V gene TRBV19 combines with J gene TRBJ1-1; maybe TRBD1 (6 bases). Germline values: CDR1 LNHDA, CDR2 SQIVND (reference sequence). V gave up 4 bases and J gave up 11 bases, with 17 bases separating them. The CDR3 extends over 13 amino acids. The CDR3 is CASSRHRETAAFF. DNA for the CDR3: TGTGCCAGTAGTAGACACAGGGAGACGGCCGCTTTCTTT.

This sequence joins TRBV6-4 and TRBJ1-1; perhaps TRBD1 as D (6 bases). The CDR3 loop spans 14 amino acids. Germline V lookup: CDR1 MRHNA, CDR2 SNTAGT. The V and J ends lost 6 bases and 6 bases respectively, with 17 bases between them. The CDR3 protein is CASRASGGAPEAFF. Written as DNA, the CDR3 is TGTGCCAGCAGAGCAAGTGGGGGGGCCCCTGAAGCTTTCTTT.

To note about this clone: The sample contains more than one DNA sequence encoding this CDR3. The chain uses TRBV4-1 and TRBJ1-2; TRBD1 matches at 7 bases. The CDR3 is 15 amino acids. V shed 0 bases, J shed 4 bases, and the junction held 5 bases outside the gene matches. Germline values: CDR1 MGHRA, CDR2 YSYEKL. The CDR3 DNA reads TGCGCCAGCAGCCAAGATCGAGACAGGGCCTATGGCTACACCTTC. It encodes CASSQDRDRAYGYTF.

This clone appeared once. V and J are TRBV14 and TRBJ1-6; D gene unclear. Trimming shortened V by 0 bases and J by 7 bases, and 10 bases separated the two germline ends. Germline V gene data show CDR1 as SGHDN and CDR2 as FVKESK. The CDR3 is made up of 15 amino acids. CDR3 residues: CASSQDSRRNSPLHF. Written as DNA, the CDR3 is TGTGCCAGCAGCCAAGATAGCAGAAGAAATTCACCCCTCCACTTT.

The chain uses TRBV19 and TRBJ1-5; D is ambiguous. Looked up from germline, CDR1 is LNHDA and CDR2 is SQIVND (reference sequence). The V gene lost 5 bases and the J gene lost 3 bases, with 11 bases spanning the gap. This CDR3 is 14 amino acids long. CDR3 coding DNA: TGTGCCAGTAGTTGGCAGGATTCCAATCAGCCCCAGCATTTT. Encoded protein: CASSWQDSNQPQHF.